A selection of T cell receptor beta chains follows, all from one sample in a study of shared clonotypes between healthy human individuals. Method: immunoSEQ multiplex PCR; TCRdb's copy keeps in-frame clones and lacks some. The repertoire includes almost 750,000 clones, over 60% of them detected once, and roughly 1.8% sits in the top ten. The sequencing sample was made of memory CD4+ T cells sorted from blood. The receptors come from a woman younger than 45 in good health. CDR3s include the opening cysteine and the closing phenylalanine or tryptophan. Each record gives: V gene, J gene, clone size, D gene, CDR3 protein, CDR3 DNA. A D gene is named only where the DNA matches it firmly. A row's size may be missing; if present it is once, few, many or a size class.

TRBV7-2,TRBJ2-5,few,TRBD2,CASSSGSLAGTETQYF,TGTGCCAGCAGCTCTGGTTCCCTAGCGGGAACAGAGACCCAGTACTTC
TRBV6-1,TRBJ2-7,-,TRBD2,CASSEAGGIGYEQYF,TGTGCCAGCAGTGAAGCGGGAGGGATCGGCTACGAGCAGTACTTC
TRBV7-3,TRBJ2-2,once,-,CASSAQGPTGELFF,TGTGCCAGCAGCGCGCAGGGTCCCACCGGGGAGCTGTTTTTT
TRBV6-5,TRBJ2-3,-,-,CASSVGGTSTDTQYF,TGTGCCAGCAGTGTAGGGGGTACTAGCACAGATACGCAGTATTTT
TRBV5-5,TRBJ2-4,many,-,CASSLEEPTIQYF,TGTGCCAGCAGCTTAGAAGAGCCAACCATTCAGTACTTC
TRBV25-1,TRBJ2-2,-,-,CASSTISRNTGELFF,TGTGCCAGCAGTACCATAAGTAGGAACACCGGGGAGCTGTTTTTT
TRBV7-2,TRBJ2-7,-,-,CASSRRTSGAYEQYF,TGTGCCAGCAGCCGCCGGACATCAGGGGCCTACGAGCAGTACTTC
TRBV5-5,TRBJ2-3,-,-,CASSLEVGLWDTQYF,TGTGCCAGCAGCTTGGAAGTGGGGCTCTGGGATACGCAGTATTTT
TRBV13,TRBJ2-3,-,TRBD1,CASSEQGSLTDTQYF,TGTGCCAGCAGCGAACAGGGGTCACTCACAGATACGCAGTATTTT
TRBV23-1,TRBJ2-5,-,-,CASSFDVRNGQVGETQYF,TGCGCCAGCAGTTTCGACGTGAGGAACGGACAAGTAGGGGAGACCCAGTACTTC